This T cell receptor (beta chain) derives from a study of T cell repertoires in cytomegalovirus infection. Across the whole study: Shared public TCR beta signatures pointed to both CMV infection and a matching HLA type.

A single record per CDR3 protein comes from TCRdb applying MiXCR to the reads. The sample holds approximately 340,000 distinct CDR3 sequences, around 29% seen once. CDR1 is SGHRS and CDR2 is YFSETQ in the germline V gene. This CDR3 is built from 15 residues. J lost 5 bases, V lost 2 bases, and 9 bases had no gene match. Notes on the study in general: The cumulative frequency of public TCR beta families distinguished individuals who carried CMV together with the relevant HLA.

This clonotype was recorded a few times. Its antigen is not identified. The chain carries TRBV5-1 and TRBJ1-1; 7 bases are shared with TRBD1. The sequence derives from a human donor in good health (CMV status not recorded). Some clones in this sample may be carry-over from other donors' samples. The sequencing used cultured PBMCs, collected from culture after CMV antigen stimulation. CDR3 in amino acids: CASSLSAGGRTEAFF. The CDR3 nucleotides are TGCGCCAGCAGCTTATCGGCAGGGGGACGAACTGAAGCTTTCTTT.